A selection of T cell receptor beta chains follows, all from one sample in a study of cytomegalovirus exposure and HLA in healthy donors. Libraries were prepared by immunoSEQ multiplex PCR; TCRdb keeps only in-frame clonotypes and omits some of them. The table records about 110,000 clones, about 85% of them present only once. Material: PBMCs. All receptors derive from a woman aged 18 to 35 in good health and CMV-seronegative. The CDR3 runs from the conserved cysteine through the conserved F or W. Fields, in order: clone size, V gene, J gene, D gene, CDR3 protein, CDR3 DNA. The D gene is left open where the match is weak. Part of the rows lack a size; the others show once, few, many or a class for expanded clones.

clone_size: .; v_call: TRBV6-1; j_call: TRBJ1-1; d_call: TRBD1; cdr3_aa: CAMSRTGENTEAFF; cdr3_nt: TGTGCCATGTCACGGACAGGTGAGAACACTGAAGCTTTCTTT
clone_size: once; v_call: TRBV11-2; j_call: TRBJ1-2; d_call: .; cdr3_aa: CASSSSVGGFGYTF; cdr3_nt: TGTGCCAGCAGCTCCTCGGTCGGGGGGTTCGGCTACACCTTC
clone_size: few; v_call: TRBV6-1; j_call: TRBJ2-3; d_call: TRBD2; cdr3_aa: CASSTTSGEVDTQYF; cdr3_nt: TGTGCCAGCAGTACGACTAGCGGGGAGGTGGATACGCAGTATTTT
clone_size: .; v_call: TRBV9; j_call: TRBJ2-2; d_call: .; cdr3_aa: CASSGGGELFF; cdr3_nt: TGTGCCAGCAGCGGAGGGGGGGAGCTGTTTTTT
clone_size: .; v_call: TRBV7-2; j_call: TRBJ2-1; d_call: .; cdr3_aa: CASSLRLGSSYNEQFF; cdr3_nt: TGTGCCAGCAGCTTACGCCTTGGGAGCTCCTACAATGAGCAGTTCTTC
clone_size: .; v_call: TRBV18; j_call: TRBJ2-5; d_call: TRBD1; cdr3_aa: CASSPATGQGGGETQYF; cdr3_nt: TGTGCCAGCTCACCAGCCACCGGACAGGGAGGTGGAGAGACCCAGTACTTC
clone_size: .; v_call: TRBV28; j_call: TRBJ1-1; d_call: TRBD1; cdr3_aa: CASSSQGAATEAFF; cdr3_nt: TGTGCCAGCAGTTCCCAGGGGGCGGCCACTGAAGCTTTCTTT
clone_size: .; v_call: TRBV4-1; j_call: TRBJ2-5; d_call: .; cdr3_aa: CASSQTTWETQYF; cdr3_nt: TGCGCCAGCAGCCAGACGACTTGGGAGACCCAGTACTTC
clone_size: .; v_call: TRBV5-1; j_call: TRBJ2-3; d_call: .; cdr3_aa: CASSPGVLRIPDTQYF; cdr3_nt: TGCGCCAGCAGCCCCGGGGTATTGCGGATCCCAGATACGCAGTATTTT
clone_size: few; v_call: TRBV7-9; j_call: TRBJ1-4; d_call: .; cdr3_aa: CASSLWTEGEKLFF; cdr3_nt: TGTGCCAGCAGCTTATGGACAGAAGGGGAAAAACTGTTTTTT
clone_size: .; v_call: TRBV10-3; j_call: TRBJ1-5; d_call: TRBD1; cdr3_aa: CATSEGQGANQPQHF; cdr3_nt: TGTGCCACATCAGAAGGACAGGGGGCAAATCAGCCCCAGCATTTT
clone_size: .; v_call: TRBV6-5; j_call: TRBJ2-3; d_call: .; cdr3_aa: CASSYSRRSTDTQYF; cdr3_nt: TGTGCCAGCAGTTACTCACGCAGAAGCACAGATACGCAGTATTTT
clone_size: .; v_call: TRBV7-3; j_call: TRBJ1-2; d_call: .; cdr3_aa: CASSLWRGGYGYTF; cdr3_nt: TGTGCCAGCAGCTTATGGAGGGGAGGCTATGGCTACACCTTC
clone_size: .; v_call: TRBV6-1; j_call: TRBJ1-1; d_call: TRBD1; cdr3_aa: CASSGTGGNTEAFF; cdr3_nt: TGTGCCAGCAGCGGGACAGGGGGAAACACTGAAGCTTTCTTT
clone_size: .; v_call: TRBV5-4; j_call: TRBJ2-7; d_call: TRBD1; cdr3_aa: CASRIDRGSNEQYF; cdr3_nt: TGTGCCAGCAGGATAGACAGGGGGTCCAACGAGCAGTACTTC
clone_size: .; v_call: TRBV2; j_call: TRBJ1-2; d_call: TRBD1; cdr3_aa: CASSPGQGVYGYTF; cdr3_nt: TGTGCCAGCAGTCCGGGACAGGGAGTCTATGGCTACACCTTC
clone_size: .; v_call: TRBV7-9; j_call: TRBJ1-2; d_call: .; cdr3_aa: CASSAYPGLLLGGYGYTF; cdr3_nt: TGTGCCAGCAGCGCCTACCCGGGACTGCTTCTCGGGGGCTATGGCTACACCTTC
clone_size: .; v_call: TRBV11-2; j_call: TRBJ2-3; d_call: .; cdr3_aa: CASSLSGGGWEDTQYF; cdr3_nt: TGTGCCAGCAGCTTAAGTGGCGGGGGCTGGGAAGATACGCAGTATTTT
clone_size: .; v_call: TRBV18; j_call: TRBJ2-5; d_call: TRBD1; cdr3_aa: CASSLGQVGGQETQYF; cdr3_nt: TGTGCCAGCTCACTGGGACAGGTGGGGGGCCAAGAGACCCAGTACTTC
clone_size: .; v_call: TRBV5-4; j_call: TRBJ2-1; d_call: .; cdr3_aa: CASSLEGGYNEQFF; cdr3_nt: TGTGCCAGCAGCTTGGAAGGGGGCTACAATGAGCAGTTCTTC
clone_size: .; v_call: TRBV28; j_call: TRBJ1-1; d_call: .; cdr3_aa: CASSFVSPKSTEAFF; cdr3_nt: TGTGCCAGCAGTTTTGTATCCCCTAAGAGCACTGAAGCTTTCTTT
clone_size: .; v_call: TRBV14; j_call: TRBJ1-2; d_call: .; cdr3_aa: CASSPQDDNPNGYTF; cdr3_nt: TGTGCCAGCAGCCCCCAAGACGACAACCCTAACGGCTACACCTTC
clone_size: .; v_call: TRBV7-9; j_call: TRBJ1-2; d_call: .; cdr3_aa: CASRGATGANYGYTF; cdr3_nt: TGTGCCAGCAGGGGGGCAACTGGGGCTAACTATGGCTACACCTTC
clone_size: .; v_call: TRBV4-1; j_call: TRBJ2-5; d_call: TRBD2; cdr3_aa: CASSQGGGGAWETQYF; cdr3_nt: TGCGCCAGCAGCCAAGGTGGCGGGGGGGCCTGGGAGACCCAGTACTTC
clone_size: .; v_call: TRBV5-4; j_call: TRBJ2-6; d_call: TRBD2; cdr3_aa: CASSGGLAGGSSGANVLTF; cdr3_nt: TGTGCCAGCAGCGGGGGACTAGCGGGGGGTTCCTCTGGGGCCAACGTCCTGACTTTC
clone_size: .; v_call: TRBV9; j_call: TRBJ1-3; d_call: .; cdr3_aa: CASSVLTEGLRGNTIYF; cdr3_nt: TGTGCCAGCAGCGTTTTGACCGAGGGTCTTCGAGGAAACACCATATATTTT
clone_size: .; v_call: TRBV29-1; j_call: TRBJ2-5; d_call: TRBD2; cdr3_aa: CSVEIAGGSKETQYF; cdr3_nt: TGCAGCGTTGAAATAGCGGGGGGCTCAAAAGAGACCCAGTACTTC
clone_size: .; v_call: TRBV7-6; j_call: TRBJ1-2; d_call: TRBD1; cdr3_aa: CASSFDPGQGTGGYTF; cdr3_nt: TGTGCCAGCAGCTTTGATCCGGGACAGGGGACGGGCGGCTACACCTTC
clone_size: .; v_call: TRBV2; j_call: TRBJ2-6; d_call: TRBD2; cdr3_aa: CASMRGETSGANVLTF; cdr3_nt: TGTGCCAGCATGCGGGGGGAAACCTCTGGGGCCAACGTCCTGACTTTC
clone_size: .; v_call: TRBV6-5; j_call: TRBJ2-7; d_call: .; cdr3_aa: CASSYSIGGVSEQYF; cdr3_nt: TGTGCCAGCAGTTACTCTATTGGGGGCGTGAGTGAGCAGTACTTC
clone_size: .; v_call: TRBV5-5; j_call: TRBJ2-3; d_call: TRBD2; cdr3_aa: CASSLRTGGESTDTQYF; cdr3_nt: TGTGCCAGCAGCTTGAGGACGGGGGGAGAGAGCACAGATACGCAGTATTTT
clone_size: few; v_call: TRBV20-1; j_call: TRBJ1-2; d_call: .; cdr3_aa: CSASTLYGYTF; cdr3_nt: TGCAGTGCTAGTACTCTCTATGGCTACACCTTC
clone_size: once; v_call: TRBV2; j_call: TRBJ2-1; d_call: TRBD2; cdr3_aa: CASLKLAGTNEQFF; cdr3_nt: TGTGCCAGCCTTAAACTAGCGGGGACCAATGAGCAGTTCTTC
clone_size: .; v_call: TRBV30; j_call: TRBJ2-3; d_call: TRBD2; cdr3_aa: CAWGRIAGSGDTQYF; cdr3_nt: TGTGCCTGGGGCAGGATAGCGGGTTCAGGCGATACGCAGTATTTT
clone_size: .; v_call: TRBV15; j_call: TRBJ1-5; d_call: TRBD1; cdr3_aa: CATSRDRAGGGNQPQHF; cdr3_nt: TGTGCCACCAGCAGAGATAGGGCAGGGGGTGGTAATCAGCCCCAGCATTTT
clone_size: once; v_call: TRBV5-1; j_call: TRBJ2-3; d_call: .; cdr3_aa: CASSLATASTDTQYF; cdr3_nt: TGCGCCAGCAGCTTGGCTACAGCAAGCACAGATACGCAGTATTTT
clone_size: .; v_call: TRBV4-1; j_call: TRBJ1-1; d_call: .; cdr3_aa: CASSQAGSNTEAFF; cdr3_nt: TGCGCCAGCAGCCAAGCGGGTTCGAACACTGAAGCTTTCTTT
clone_size: once; v_call: TRBV7-7; j_call: TRBJ2-2; d_call: .; cdr3_aa: CASSPTRGTNTGELFF; cdr3_nt: TGTGCCAGCAGCCCGACTCGGGGGACGAACACCGGGGAGCTGTTTTTT
clone_size: .; v_call: TRBV7-9; j_call: TRBJ1-2; d_call: .; cdr3_aa: CASRQGGHYGYTF; cdr3_nt: TGTGCCAGCAGACAAGGAGGGCACTATGGCTACACCTTC
clone_size: few; v_call: TRBV5-5; j_call: TRBJ2-3; d_call: TRBD1; cdr3_aa: CASSVMGQGDTDTQYF; cdr3_nt: TGTGCCAGCAGCGTAATGGGACAGGGTGACACAGATACGCAGTATTTT
clone_size: .; v_call: TRBV18; j_call: TRBJ1-1; d_call: .; cdr3_aa: CASSPGGGTWTEAFF; cdr3_nt: TGTGCCAGCTCACCGGGAGGGGGGACTTGGACTGAAGCTTTCTTT
clone_size: .; v_call: TRBV5-4; j_call: TRBJ1-6; d_call: .; cdr3_aa: CASSGGQYSSPLHF; cdr3_nt: TGTGCCAGCAGCGGTGGACAGTATTCCTCACCCCTCCACTTT
clone_size: .; v_call: TRBV5-1; j_call: TRBJ1-6; d_call: .; cdr3_aa: CASSPGGGKNSPLHF; cdr3_nt: TGCGCCAGCAGCCCGGGCGGGGGTAAGAATTCACCCCTCCACTTT
clone_size: .; v_call: TRBV7-3; j_call: TRBJ2-1; d_call: TRBD1; cdr3_aa: CASSSDRGPYNEQFF; cdr3_nt: TGTGCCAGCAGCTCAGACAGGGGACCCTACAATGAGCAGTTCTTC
clone_size: .; v_call: TRBV15; j_call: TRBJ2-1; d_call: .; cdr3_aa: CATSREAPGHRFQPQFF; cdr3_nt: TGTGCCACCAGCAGAGAAGCGCCGGGACACCGTTTTCAGCCGCAGTTCTTC
clone_size: .; v_call: TRBV6-5; j_call: TRBJ1-4; d_call: .; cdr3_aa: CASSYSRIRSEKLFF; cdr3_nt: TGTGCCAGCAGTTACTCGCGCATAAGAAGTGAAAAACTGTTTTTT
clone_size: .; v_call: TRBV5-6; j_call: TRBJ2-2; d_call: .; cdr3_aa: CASSLNGQPLTGELFF; cdr3_nt: TGTGCCAGCAGCTTGAACGGACAGCCCCTCACCGGGGAGCTGTTTTTT
clone_size: few; v_call: TRBV5-1; j_call: TRBJ1-2; d_call: TRBD1; cdr3_aa: CASSSAGTGPYGYTF; cdr3_nt: TGCGCCAGCAGCTCCGCCGGGACAGGGCCCTATGGCTACACCTTC
clone_size: .; v_call: TRBV4-1; j_call: TRBJ2-2; d_call: TRBD2; cdr3_aa: CASSQGRETGELFF; cdr3_nt: TGCGCCAGCAGCCAGGGGAGGGAGACCGGGGAGCTGTTTTTT
clone_size: .; v_call: TRBV7-9; j_call: TRBJ1-2; d_call: .; cdr3_aa: CASTIGPESSNYGYTF; cdr3_nt: TGTGCCAGCACCATAGGTCCGGAGTCTTCTAACTATGGCTACACCTTC
clone_size: .; v_call: TRBV28; j_call: TRBJ1-1; d_call: .; cdr3_aa: CASSFVGRGENTEAFF; cdr3_nt: TGTGCCAGCAGTTTTGTGGGGCGGGGGGAGAACACTGAAGCTTTCTTT